The rows below give T cell receptor beta chains drawn from one sample of a study of cytomegalovirus exposure and HLA in healthy donors. Assay used: immunoSEQ multiplex PCR; TCRdb lists only in-frame clones, some missing. Of about 240,000 clones detected, approximately 84% appear once; the ten largest clones hold around 1.3%. What was sequenced was PBMCs. The receptors were sampled from a woman in her 30s in good health and CMV-seropositive. The CDR3 runs from the conserved cysteine through the conserved F or W. The order of the fields is clone size, D gene, V gene, CDR3 length, J gene, CDR3 DNA, CDR3 protein. D genes are given only for firm matches. Some rows mark clone size as missing; the rest say once, few, many or name a class of expanded clone.

>NA|TRBD1|TRBV6-5|12|TRBJ2-5
TGTGCCTGCCGGACAGGCGAAGAGACCCAGTACTTC
CACRTGEETQYF
>NA|NA|TRBV28|14|TRBJ2-7
TGTGCCAGCACCCCGTCGGGTAGCAGCTACGAGCAGTACTTC
CASTPSGSSYEQYF
>NA|TRBD1|TRBV7-9|15|TRBJ2-1
TGTGCCAGCAGCCACACGACAGGGGAGCACCATGAGCAGTTCTTC
CASSHTTGEHHEQFF
>NA|NA|TRBV19|15|TRBJ2-7
TGTGCCAGTAGTATTAGCCCACGTCGTTCCTACGAGCAGTACTTC
CASSISPRRSYEQYF
>once|NA|TRBV27|16|TRBJ2-2
TGTGCCAGCAGTTTATTAGGGGCAGAATCCACCGGGGAGCTGTTTTTT
CASSLLGAESTGELFF
>NA|TRBD2|TRBV28|15|TRBJ2-3
TGTGCCAGCAGTTTAGGTACTAGCGGGGGGGATACGCAGTATTTT
CASSLGTSGGDTQYF
>NA|TRBD1|TRBV6-5|14|TRBJ2-4
TGTGCCAGCAGTTACATGCAGGGGGCAGGCATTCAGTACTTC
CASSYMQGAGIQYF
>NA|TRBD2|TRBV27|13|TRBJ2-7
TGTGCCAGCGGGCCGGGACTAATCTACGAGCAGTACTTC
CASGPGLIYEQYF
>NA|NA|TRBV15|13|TRBJ1-2
TGTGCCACCAGCAGAGACAGTTACTATGGCTACACCTTC
CATSRDSYYGYTF
>NA|NA|TRBV27|14|TRBJ1-3
TGTGCCAGCAGTTCGGGTTATTCCGGAAACACCATATATTTT
CASSSGYSGNTIYF
>once|NA|TRBV5-6|17|TRBJ2-7
TGTGCCAGCAGCTCTACCCCCGGACAGCTAAGGGGATACGAGCAGTACTTC
CASSSTPGQLRGYEQYF
>NA|NA|TRBV27|13|TRBJ1-4
TGTGCCAGCAGGGACAGACCTAATGAAAAACTGTTTTTT
CASRDRPNEKLFF
>NA|TRBD2|TRBV6-5|13|TRBJ2-7
TGTGCCAGCAGTTACGGGAGGGCCTACGAGCAGTACTTC
CASSYGRAYEQYF
>NA|TRBD1|TRBV7-6|15|TRBJ2-7
TGTGCCAGCAGCCGGGACGGACAGGGACTGAGGGAGCAGTACTTC
CASSRDGQGLREQYF
>NA|NA|TRBV7-9|15|TRBJ2-7
TGTGCCAGCAGCTTAGGAGGGGGAGTCTACTACGAGCAGTACTTC
CASSLGGGVYYEQYF
>few|TRBD2|TRBV7-9|15|TRBJ2-2
TGTGCCTCCGGGACTAGCGGGAGCCGCACCGGGGAGCTGTTTTTT
CASGTSGSRTGELFF
>NA|NA|TRBV5-1|13|TRBJ2-1
TGCGCCAGCAGCTTCCAGGGTAGGGATGAGCAGTTCTTC
CASSFQGRDEQFF
>NA|TRBD1|TRBV27|15|TRBJ2-7
TGTGCCAGCAGTCTACAGGGGGCGGATTCCTACGAGCAGTACTTC
CASSLQGADSYEQYF
>NA|TRBD1|TRBV6-1|15|TRBJ1-2
TGTGCCAGCAGTCTAGGGACAGGGGATTACTATGGCTACACCTTC
CASSLGTGDYYGYTF
>NA|NA|TRBV15|14|TRBJ2-5
TGTGCCACCAGCAGGGCGGGACCTCAAGAGACCCAGTACTTC
CATSRAGPQETQYF
>NA|NA|TRBV6-5|15|TRBJ1-2
TGTGCCAGCAACCAACAGGGCAAAGAACTTGGTGGCTACACCTTC
CASNQQGKELGGYTF
>NA|TRBD1|TRBV2|15|TRBJ2-7
TGTGCCAGCATGACTGGGACAGGGACCTCCTACGAGCAGTACTTC
CASMTGTGTSYEQYF
>NA|TRBD2|TRBV6-4|16|TRBJ2-1
TGTGCCAGCAGTGACTCTGGGAGGGGTCTAATCGATGAGCAGTTCTTC
CASSDSGRGLIDEQFF
>NA|NA|TRBV6-6|13|TRBJ1-1
TGTGCCAGCAGTTACTACGGGAACGCTGAAGCTTTCTTT
CASSYYGNAEAFF
>NA|TRBD1|TRBV23-1|15|TRBJ2-7
TGCGCCAGCAGCCAACCGGGACAGATCTCCTACGAGCAGTACTTC
CASSQPGQISYEQYF
>NA|NA|TRBV10-3|14|TRBJ1-2
TGTGCCATCAGTGAAGAGCCCTCTAACTATGGCTACACCTTC
CAISEEPSNYGYTF
>NA|TRBD1|TRBV4-2|17|TRBJ1-4
TGTGCCAGCAGCCAAGGCGACAGGGCACCTTCCTATGAAAAACTGTTTTTT
CASSQGDRAPSYEKLFF
>NA|NA|TRBV5-1|12|TRBJ1-2
TGCGCCAGCAGCTCAGGGGCTCATGGCTACACCTTC
CASSSGAHGYTF
>NA|NA|TRBV18|13|TRBJ2-5
TGTGCCAGCTCACCAGAGATACAAGAGACCCAGTACTTC
CASSPEIQETQYF
>NA|NA|TRBV28|16|TRBJ1-2
TGTGCCAGCAGTTTCGCGCAGCAGGGTCTTACCTATGGCTACACCTTC
CASSFAQQGLTYGYTF
>NA|NA|TRBV4-1|16|TRBJ1-2
TGCGCCAGCAGCCAAGAAATAAGTCAGATAACCTATGGCTACACCTTC
CASSQEISQITYGYTF
>NA|TRBD1|TRBV29-1|13|TRBJ2-7
TGCAGCGTCTTTACAGGGGTTAGTTACGAGCAGTACTTC
CSVFTGVSYEQYF
>once|NA|TRBV30|14|TRBJ1-3
TGTGCCTGGAGCAGGCAGGGGTCCGGAAACACCATATATTTT
CAWSRQGSGNTIYF
>NA|TRBD1|TRBV6-1|13|TRBJ1-5
TGTGCCAGTACGGGACAGCGCGATCAGCCCCAGCATTTT
CASTGQRDQPQHF
>NA|TRBD2|TRBV29-1|15|TRBJ2-5
TGCAGCGTCGAAGGGACTAGCGGGAGGATGGAGACCCAGTACTTC
CSVEGTSGRMETQYF
>NA|TRBD1|TRBV30|15|TRBJ2-2
TGTGCCTGGGCGACAGGGGGAACTCTTGCCGGGGAGCTGTTTTTT
CAWATGGTLAGELFF
>NA|TRBD2|TRBV9|15|TRBJ2-1
TGTGCCAGCAGCTTAGCGGGAGGGCCGGGAGATGAGCAGTTCTTC
CASSLAGGPGDEQFF
>NA|NA|TRBV27|15|TRBJ2-2
TGTGCCAGCAGTTTAGGTAATCGGAGCCCCGGGGAGCTGTTTTTT
CASSLGNRSPGELFF
>NA|TRBD1|TRBV10-1|15|TRBJ1-1
TGCGCCAGCAGTGTTGGGAACAGGGGACACACTGAAGCTTTCTTT
CASSVGNRGHTEAFF
>NA|TRBD2|TRBV25-1|18|TRBJ2-3
TGTGCCAGCAGTGAACCCGGACTAGCCCCCATTGGCACAGATACGCAGTATTTT
CASSEPGLAPIGTDTQYF
>once|NA|TRBV5-6|13|TRBJ1-2
TGTGCCAGCCGGGACATGGCTCTCTATGGCTACACCTTC
CASRDMALYGYTF
>NA|TRBD2|TRBV7-3|14|TRBJ2-1
TGTGCCAGCAGCTCTGCGGGGGGTCGCAATGAGCAGTTCTTC
CASSSAGGRNEQFF
>NA|TRBD2|TRBV7-9|17|TRBJ2-3
TGTGCCAGCAGCTTATCTTTACGGGAGGATGGCACAGATACGCAGTATTTT
CASSLSLREDGTDTQYF